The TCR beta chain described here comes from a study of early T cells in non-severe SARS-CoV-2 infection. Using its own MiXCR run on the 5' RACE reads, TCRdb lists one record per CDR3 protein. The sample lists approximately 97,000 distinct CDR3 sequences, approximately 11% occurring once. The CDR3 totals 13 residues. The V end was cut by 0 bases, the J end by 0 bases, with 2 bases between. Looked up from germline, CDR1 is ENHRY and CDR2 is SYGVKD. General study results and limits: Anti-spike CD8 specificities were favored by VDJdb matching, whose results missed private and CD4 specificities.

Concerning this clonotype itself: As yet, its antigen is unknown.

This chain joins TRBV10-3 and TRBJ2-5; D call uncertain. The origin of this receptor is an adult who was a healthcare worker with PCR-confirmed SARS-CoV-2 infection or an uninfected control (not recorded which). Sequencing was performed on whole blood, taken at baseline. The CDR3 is CAISESNQETQYF. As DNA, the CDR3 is TGTGCCATCAGTGAGTCGAACCAAGAGACCCAGTACTTC.